This T cell receptor beta chain was identified during a study of T cell repertoires in cytomegalovirus infection (dated by TCRdb to about 2019). For the wider study: Because public TCR beta signatures pointed to carriage of CMV infection together with the matching HLA type, the HLA type of each donor mattered for the analysis.

On this clonotype: The specificity of this receptor is unknown. Base qualities are not at hand, and no much larger clone is one base apart.

The listed sequencing device is Illumina HiSeq 1500. The public sequencing data were trimmed at Q25 with fastp and processed into clonotypes with MiXCR by TCRdb, which kept only in-frame beta chains. CDR3 protein sequences are deduplicated, and each keeps its most common genes and DNA. The sample profile shows approximately 70,000 distinct CDR3 sequences; around 21% of them were found once. Clones ranked in the top ten supply 60% to 80% of the sample. General study outcomes and caveats: In the ex vivo response, HLA-C-restricted CMV-specific TCR beta clonotypes were dominant, and in two of eight donors the single most frequent clonotype came from this HLA-C-restricted group. Carriers of CMV infection plus the relevant HLA type were discriminated by the cumulative frequency of public TCR beta family members in the study cohort and in an independent 352-donor cohort.

The receptor was isolated from a human donor in good health (CMV status not recorded). Some clones in this sample may be carry-over from other donors' samples. Sequenced sample: PBMCs, sequenced either directly or after in vitro stimulation (not recorded which).

The DNA sequence reads TGCGCCAGCAGCCAAGTCAGGAGCTCCTACGAGCAGTACTTC. This encodes CASSQVRSSYEQYF. The V and J segments used are TRBV4-1 and TRBJ2-7, with the D gene uncertain. The CDR3 runs 14 residues from the cysteine to the phenylalanine. Of all the DNA, just the CDR3 is kept, 42 bases in frame from base 1. Trimming at the junction amounts to 1 base on V and 0 bases on J, and the germline ends lie 7 bases apart. CDR1 and CDR2 are drawn from the germline V gene: MGHRA, YSYEKL.